This TCR beta chain appears in the sequencing data of a study of blood T cell repertoires in COVID-19. Participants spanned ages roughly 18 to 95 years and resided in over 20 US areas. Cohort assignment relied on participant-reported clinical history. Produced via immunoSEQ multiplex PCR; TCRdb's table is partial and in-frame only. Of some 180,000 clones in the sample, approximately 85% were seen once. This clone was observed a few times. The TCR was taken from a man in his forties who had recovered from COVID-19. The sample consisted of PBMCs or T cells enriched from blood (not recorded which).

The CDR3 is CASSYVGTGTPEQYF. The CDR3 DNA is TGTGCCAGCAGCTACGTAGGGACAGGTACTCCCGAGCAGTACTTC. The chain uses TRBV7-2 and TRBJ2-7; 8 bases are a match to TRBD1. Trimming at V came to 4 bases and at J to 6 bases, leaving 11 bases not matched to a gene. CDR3 length: 15 amino acids. Germline CDR1 is SGHTA and CDR2 is FQGNSA.